Listed below are T cell receptor beta chains from one sample, sequenced in a study of beta chain features in type 1 diabetes. The repertoire was sequenced with immunoSEQ multiplex PCR; TCRdb's copy has only in-frame clones and lacks some. The profile shows 150,000 to 200,000 clones, 7.5% to 9.5% of them singletons. Sequencing was performed on central memory CD4+ T cells from blood. The source is a woman under 30 in good health. Each CDR3 is given with its conserved first and last residue. Fields, in order: J gene, D gene, V gene, clone size, CDR3 DNA, CDR3 protein. A D gene is named only where the DNA matches it firmly. Clone size is stated in some rows and not others, as once, few, many or a class when expanded.

>TRBJ1-5|NA|TRBV7-2|few
TGTGCCAGCAGCGTAAGGGGAAATCAGCCCCAGCATTTT
CASSVRGNQPQHF
>TRBJ2-7|NA|TRBV6-5|NA
TGTGCCAGCAGAGCGATCGACGAGCAGTACTTC
CASRAIDEQYF
>TRBJ2-1|TRBD2|TRBV19|NA
TGTGCCAGTACCCGACGGGGACTACCACCCAATGAGCAGTTCTTC
CASTRRGLPPNEQFF
>TRBJ1-5|NA|TRBV16|once
TGTGCCAGCAGCCAATCGAGCGGAAATCAGCCCCAGCATTTT
CASSQSSGNQPQHF
>TRBJ2-7|TRBD1|TRBV5-1|few
TGCGCCAGCAGAGGACAGGGAGTAGGCGAGCAGTACTTC
CASRGQGVGEQYF
>TRBJ1-5|TRBD1|TRBV2|NA
TGTGCCAGCAGTGAAACGGGCAGGGGGTTCGGTCAGCCCCAGCATTTT
CASSETGRGFGQPQHF
>TRBJ2-1|NA|TRBV15|few
TGTGCCACCAGCGGCGGGAGGGACAGGTACAATGAGCAGTTCTTC
CATSGGRDRYNEQFF
>TRBJ1-4|NA|TRBV15|NA
TGTGCCACCAGCAGAGAAGAGGCAACTAATGAAAAACTGTTTTTT
CATSREEATNEKLFF
>TRBJ2-1|TRBD2|TRBV13|NA
TGTGCCAGCAGCGCAACCGGGACTAGCGGTTACAATGAGCAGTTCTTC
CASSATGTSGYNEQFF
>TRBJ1-4|NA|TRBV4-3|few
TGCGCCAGCAGCCCGCAACAGGGATCCACTAATGAAAAACTGTTTTTT
CASSPQQGSTNEKLFF
>TRBJ1-6|NA|TRBV30|NA
TGTGCCTGGAGCGCCTTCGGAACAGGGTATTCACCCCTCCACTTT
CAWSAFGTGYSPLHF
>TRBJ1-1|NA|TRBV30|NA
TGTGCCTGGAGGGTCGAGGAGAACACTGAAGCTTTCTTT
CAWRVEENTEAFF
>TRBJ1-1|NA|TRBV5-1|few
TGCGCCAGCAGCTTGGCAGGGAGGGAGGGCACTGAAGCTTTCTTT
CASSLAGREGTEAFF